This entry lists 4 T cell receptor beta chains sequenced from one sample in a study of Ad26.COV2.S vaccination and SARS-CoV-2 variants. Treatment described: roughly 18 received Ad26.COV2.S at low or high dose, single or two shots; about 5 received placebo; per-sample allocation not given. The samples date from day 63 after the first vaccine or placebo injection. Measured with immunoSEQ multiplex PCR; TCRdb has only the in-frame clones, and not every one. Of hundreds of thousands of clones in the sample, more than 70% were seen once. Sequencing was performed on peripheral blood, taken in a trial of Ad26.COV2.S vaccine versus placebo. The receptors were sampled from a person between 18 and 60 years old who received the Ad26.COV2.S COVID-19 vaccine or a placebo.

This clone occurred once. The CDR3 sequence is CASSPIRTGGSYEQYF. CDR3 nucleotides: TGCGCCAGCAGCCCGATAAGGACAGGGGGTTCGTACGAGCAGTACTTC. The chain couples TRBV5-1 to TRBJ2-7, with 10 bases matching TRBD1. After removal of 4 bases from V and 4 bases from J, the junction contained 11 bases not matched to a gene. The germline V gene encodes CDR1 SGHRS and CDR2 YFSETQ. This CDR3 contains 16 residues.

The chain carries TRBV7-2 and TRBJ2-7; TRBD1 matches at 7 bases. This CDR3 comprises 14 residues. V lost 5 bases and J lost 2; bases outside the gene matches: 6. Germline V gene data show CDR1 as SGHTA and CDR2 as FQGNSA. Here the CDR3 reads CASSLTRGTYEQYF. The CDR3 DNA reads TGTGCCAGCAGCCTAACCAGGGGGACCTACGAGCAGTACTTC.

The gene calls are TRBV11-2 and TRBJ2-1, with TRBD2 matching 8 bases. With V trimmed by 6 bases and J by 1 base, 5 bases remained unmatched. The CDR3 totals 15 residues. The germline gives CDR1 SGHAT, CDR2 FQNNGV. As DNA, the CDR3 is TGTGCCAGCAGTACCCCGGGGGGGTCCTACAATGAGCAGTTCTTC. Residues: CASSTPGGSYNEQFF.

The chain has TRBV7-2 and TRBJ2-2, with 11 bases lining up with TRBD1. The germline V gene encodes CDR1 SGHTA and CDR2 FQGNSA. The trim removed 3 bases at V and 8 bases at J, leaving 5 bases unmatched. There are 15 residues in the CDR3. CDR3 protein: CASSLDRGREGELFF. CDR3 bases: TGTGCCAGCAGCTTGGACAGGGGGCGGGAGGGGGAGCTGTTTTTT. Drawing the rest from reference TRBV7-2 and TRBJ2-2, the complete variable domain is GAGVSQSPSNKVTEKGKDVELRCDPISGHTALYWYRQSLGQGLEFLIYFQGNSAPDKSGLPSDRFSAERTGGSVSTLTIQRTQQEDSAVYLCASSLDRGREGELFFGEGSRLTVL.